This T cell receptor (beta chain) was recovered during a study of PD-L1 blockade in urothelial cancer. Study-wide results and limits: Durable benefit was linked to greater 3-week expansion of tumor-associated blood clones.

Clones were read by immunoSEQ multiplex PCR, and TCRdb kept only the in-frame ones, dropping some. The repertoire includes 95,000 to 100,000 clones, 80% to 90% of them detected once, and 2% sits in the top ten. Time point given: pretreatment peripheral blood. This CDR3 is 15 amino acids long. Per the germline V gene, CDR1 is SGHRS and CDR2 is YFSETQ. With V trimmed by 3 bases and J by 4 bases, 5 bases remained unmatched. Details on this clone: The antigen is unknown.

The specimen was PBMCs, collected around atezolizumab (anti-PD-L1) treatment. The origin of this receptor is a man in his sixties with urothelial cancer. The chain recombines TRBV5-1 with TRBJ2-1, with TRBD2 matching over 9 bases. Here the CDR3 reads CASSSTSGYYNEQFF. In DNA, the CDR3 is TGCGCCAGCAGCTCGACTAGCGGATATTACAATGAGCAGTTCTTC.